This TCR beta chain was observed in a study of T cells in Graves' hyperthyroidism and ophthalmopathy. What was amplified from RNA transcripts were TCR beta CDR3 regions. First-round RT-PCR targeting the TCR CDR3 was performed with the HTBI primer set. TCRdb called the multiplex PCR reads again in MiXCR, with one record for every CDR3 protein. The top ten hold 30% of the sample, which has fewer than 300,000 distinct CDR3 sequences, 12% to 15% seen once. Germline lookup yields CDR1 KGHSH and CDR2 LQKENI. The CDR3 consists of 15 residues. J lost 5 bases, V lost 1 base, and 8 bases had no gene match. This clonotype was found many times.

Material: blood. This receptor was taken from a woman between 45 and 60 years old with Graves' hyperthyroidism that later progressed to Graves' ophthalmopathy. The chain uses TRBV18 and TRBJ2-7; 7 bases map to TRBD2. The DNA of the CDR3 is TGTGCCAGCTCACCACGGAGCGGGATAATCCACGAGCAGTACTTC. Amino acids: CASSPRSGIIHEQYF.